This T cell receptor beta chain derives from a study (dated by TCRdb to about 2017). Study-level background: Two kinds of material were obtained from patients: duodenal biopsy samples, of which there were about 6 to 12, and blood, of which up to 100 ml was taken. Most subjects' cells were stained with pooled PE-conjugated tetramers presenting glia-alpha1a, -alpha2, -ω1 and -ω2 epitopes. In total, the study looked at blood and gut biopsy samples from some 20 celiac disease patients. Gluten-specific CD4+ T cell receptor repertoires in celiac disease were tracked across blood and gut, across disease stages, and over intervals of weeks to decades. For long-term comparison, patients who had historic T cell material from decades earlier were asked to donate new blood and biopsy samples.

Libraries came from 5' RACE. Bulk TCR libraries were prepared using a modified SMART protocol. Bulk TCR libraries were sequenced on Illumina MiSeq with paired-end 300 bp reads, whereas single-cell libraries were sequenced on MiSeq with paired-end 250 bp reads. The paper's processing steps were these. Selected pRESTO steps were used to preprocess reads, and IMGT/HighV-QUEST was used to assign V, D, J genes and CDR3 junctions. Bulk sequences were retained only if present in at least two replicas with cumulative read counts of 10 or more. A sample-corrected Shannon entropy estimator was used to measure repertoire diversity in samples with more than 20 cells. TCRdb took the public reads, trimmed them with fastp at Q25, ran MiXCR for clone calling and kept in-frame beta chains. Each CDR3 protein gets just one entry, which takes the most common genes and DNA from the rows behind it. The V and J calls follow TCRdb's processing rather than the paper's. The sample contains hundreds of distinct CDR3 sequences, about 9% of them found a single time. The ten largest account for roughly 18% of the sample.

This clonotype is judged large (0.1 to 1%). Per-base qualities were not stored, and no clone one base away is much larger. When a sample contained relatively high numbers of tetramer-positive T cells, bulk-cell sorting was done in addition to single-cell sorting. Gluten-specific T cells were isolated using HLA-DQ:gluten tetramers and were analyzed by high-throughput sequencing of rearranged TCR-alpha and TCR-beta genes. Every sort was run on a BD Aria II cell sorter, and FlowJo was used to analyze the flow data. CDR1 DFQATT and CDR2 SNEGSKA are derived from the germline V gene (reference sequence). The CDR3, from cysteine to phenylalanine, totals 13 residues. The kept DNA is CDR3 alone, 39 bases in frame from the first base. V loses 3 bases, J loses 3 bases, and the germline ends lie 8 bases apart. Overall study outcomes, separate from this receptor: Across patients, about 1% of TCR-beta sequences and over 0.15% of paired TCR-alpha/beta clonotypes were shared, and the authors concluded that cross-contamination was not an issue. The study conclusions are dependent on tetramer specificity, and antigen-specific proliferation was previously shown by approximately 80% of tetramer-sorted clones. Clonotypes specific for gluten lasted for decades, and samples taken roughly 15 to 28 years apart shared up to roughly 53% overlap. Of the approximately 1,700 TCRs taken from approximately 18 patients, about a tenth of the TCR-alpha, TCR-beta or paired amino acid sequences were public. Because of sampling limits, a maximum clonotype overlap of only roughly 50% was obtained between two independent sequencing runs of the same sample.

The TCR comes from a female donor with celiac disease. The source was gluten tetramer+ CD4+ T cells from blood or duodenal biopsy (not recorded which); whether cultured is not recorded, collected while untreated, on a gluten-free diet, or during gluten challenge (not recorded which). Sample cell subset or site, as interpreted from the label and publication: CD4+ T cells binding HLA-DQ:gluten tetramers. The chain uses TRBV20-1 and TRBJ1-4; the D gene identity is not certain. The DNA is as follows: TGCAGTGCTAGCGGGTTAGCTAATGAAAAACTGTTTTTT. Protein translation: CSASGLANEKLFF.